This T cell receptor beta chain is from a study of cytomegalovirus exposure and HLA in healthy donors. The PCR made use of 60 Vbeta and 13 Jbeta primers. The protocol was immunoSEQ multiplex PCR, while the TCRdb copy is restricted to in-frame clones and leaves out a portion. The sample shows roughly 150,000 clones, 82% of them seen only once. Trimming took off 3 bases at V and 9 bases at J, with 12 bases between the two ends. The CDR3 extends over 13 amino acids. Germline V lookup: CDR1 SEHNR, CDR2 FQNEAQ (reference sequence). This chain links TRBV7-9 with TRBJ2-1; D possibly corresponds to TRBD2 (6 bases). The receptor comes from a girl aged 2-9 years in good health and CMV-seropositive. The sample was PBMCs. The CDR3 nucleotides are TGTGCCAGCAGCTTCCGGGAGTTGGCTGAGCAGTTCTTC. This encodes CASSFRELAEQFF. The full variable domain, completed using reference TRBV7-9 and TRBJ2-1, is DTGVSQNPRHKITKRGQNVTFRCDPISEHNRLYWYRQTLGQGPEFLTYFQNEAQLEKSRLLSDRFSAERPKGSFSTLEIQRTEQGDSAMYLCASSFRELAEQFFGPGTRLTVL.